This T cell receptor beta chain was captured in a study of blood T cell repertoires in COVID-19 (TCRdb year 2020). In terms of the full investigation: Collaborator samples came from the United States, Italy and Spain and covered acute and convalescent phases of COVID-19. Sample metadata almost always included a de-identified subject ID, COVID-19 status, age in years and sex. The repertoires were released in a freely available public database intended as a resource for research on the immune response to SARS-CoV-2. The samples were drawn from the first 160 participants of the ongoing ImmuneRACE study and from roughly 1,300 subjects provided by 6 global collaborators. The dataset comprised deeply sampled blood TCRbeta repertoires from subjects exposed to, actively infected with, or recovered from COVID-19. HLA class I and class II types, where available, came from metadata supplied by the sample provider rather than from assay-based typing. The prospective study material was composed of cDNA or gDNA derived from T cells, B-cell-depleted T cells, or PBMCs.

Enrolling through a virtual design, the prospective study's participants ranged in age from roughly 18 to 89 years and lived across roughly 24 United States geographic areas. Cohort assignment in the prospective study relied on participant-reported clinical history from a screening survey and a study questionnaire. Recovered participants in ImmuneRACE Cohort 3 were defined as having two consecutive negative NP/OP PCR tests, clearance from a healthcare professional, or resolution of symptoms. Mobile phlebotomists in the prospective study collected whole blood, serum and a nasopharyngeal or oropharyngeal swab from every participant. Over a roughly two-month period, participants in the prospective study had the option of providing additional blood draws and questionnaires. Before DNA extraction, prospective study blood samples were shipped either frozen or at room temperature. Here V drops 3 bases and J drops 6 bases, and the junction holds 2 bases not matched to any gene. The cysteine opens and the phenylalanine closes a CDR3 of 15 amino acids. Of the read, only the CDR3 DNA is kept; its 45 bases are in frame from base 1. The germline V gene provides CDR1 KGHSH and CDR2 LQKENI.

Study-wide findings and limitations: The quantity of clinical and demographic metadata differed by source and by participant and was supplied without curation.

On this clone: The antigen it recognizes is unknown. No clone much larger than this one lies a single base away; base qualities are absent.

TCRbeta CDR3 regions were amplified from genomic DNA by means of the immunoSEQ Assay, a bias-controlled multiplex PCR. Concerning the study's data processing: The number of nucleated cells in each sample was estimated by amplification of reference gene primers within the assay. To quantify the absolute abundance of each unique TCRbeta CDR3 rearrangement, sequence reads were collapsed and filtered. Productive Simpson clonality was computed per sample as the square root of Simpson's diversity index over productive rearrangements. This is the immuneACCESS table as TCRdb keeps it, with only in-frame sequences that have V and J called. A part of the clones is gone; compared with another copy, unresolved V genes explain less than half, and the rest is unexplained. Clonal size and the V and J genes are those of that table, whereas D and trimming came from the DNA. The sample table lists about 160,000 clones, 80% of them with a count of one. The top ten constitute roughly 6% of the sample.

The chain couples TRBV18 to TRBJ2-1; 13 nucleotides in the junction match TRBD2. Sequenced sample: PBMCs or T cells enriched from blood (not recorded which). The TCR comes from a man in his forties who had recovered from COVID-19. The CDR3 protein: CASSPGLAGANEQFF. DNA sequence: TGTGCCAGCTCACCTGGACTAGCGGGGGCCAATGAGCAGTTCTTC.